This T cell receptor beta chain comes out of a study of technical replicates of blood from a handful of donors. The repertoire was sequenced with immunoSEQ multiplex PCR; TCRdb's copy has only in-frame clones and lacks some. The repertoire has 55,000 to 85,000 clones, around 97% of them found once; the top ten carry 0.21%. V lost 2 bases, J lost 4 bases, and 17 bases stayed unmatched. The CDR3 is made up of 19 amino acids. Germline lookup yields CDR1 SEHNR and CDR2 FQNEAQ (reference sequence). The sample comprised T cells isolated from PBMCs. The clonotype was recovered from a human donor in good health. V is TRBV7-9 and J is TRBJ2-7; TRBD1 agrees at 10 bases. The CDR3 here is CASSLPSRDRGGGRYEQYF. The CDR3 DNA sequence: TGTGCCAGCAGCTTACCGTCCCGGGACAGGGGCGGTGGTAGATACGAGCAGTACTTC.